The 19 T cell receptor beta chains listed next were all sequenced from one sample in a study of control samples from healthy donors and cancer patients. The method was immunoSEQ multiplex PCR; TCRdb's version includes in-frame clones alone and lacks a portion of them. The profile covers more than 95,000 clones, with roughly 92% appearing a single time and 2% to 3% taken by the ten largest. The sample taken for sequencing was blood. The receptors originated from a man aged 25 to 45 in good health.

The rearrangement links TRBV14 to TRBJ1-1; D gene ambiguous. V was trimmed by 3 bases and J by 0 bases, leaving 5 bases between them. The CDR3 sequence is 13 residues long. The germline CDR1 and CDR2 sequences are SGHDN and FVKESK. The CDR3 reads CASSQLLNTEAFF. Written as DNA, the CDR3 is TGTGCCAGCAGCCAGCTACTGAACACTGAAGCTTTCTTT.

The J gene is TRBJ2-3, the V gene TRBV9; no clear D gene. V was shortened by 3 bases and J by 0 bases, with 8 bases between the two germline ends. There are 14 residues in the CDR3. Germline values: CDR1 SGDLS, CDR2 YYNGEE. This CDR3 is CASSALPSTDTQYF. CDR3 DNA sequence: TGTGCCAGCAGCGCTTTACCTAGCACAGATACGCAGTATTTT.

This chain connects TRBV5-5 to TRBJ2-4; D gene ambiguous. V lost 1 base, J lost 0 bases, and 8 bases lay in between. CDR1 SGHKS and CDR2 YYEKEE come from the germline V gene (reference sequence). The CDR3 has 15 residues. In DNA, the CDR3 is TGTGCCAGCAGCTTGTCAGAGGTAGCCAAAAACATTCAGTACTTC. It codes for CASSLSEVAKNIQYF.

In its sample, this clone was seen once. This chain connects TRBV11-2 to TRBJ1-1; 9 bases map to TRBD1. Germline CDR1 SGHAT, CDR2 FQNNGV. The V gene end was trimmed by 1 base and the J gene end by 6 bases; junction bases not matched to a gene: 12. CDR3 length equals 17 residues. The CDR3 region is CASSLGDRVVSYAEAFF. DNA of the CDR3: TGTGCCAGCAGCTTAGGGGACAGGGTGGTATCCTACGCTGAAGCTTTCTTT.

The CDR3 nucleotides are TGTGCCAGCAGCCTTACAGGGGTGGATCAGCCCCAGCATTTT. Amino acid sequence: CASSLTGVDQPQHF. The gene calls are TRBV11-2 and TRBJ1-5; 7 bases are a match to TRBD1. CDR1 is SGHAT, CDR2 FQNNGV, per germline. Trimming removed 5 bases from V and 5 bases from J; junction bases left unmatched: 6. The CDR3 totals 14 residues.

V and J are TRBV6-5 and TRBJ2-1; D is unclear. Germline V gives CDR1 MNHEY, CDR2 SVGAGI. The CDR3 length is 13 residues. Deletions cut 7 bases from V and 5 bases from J, with 12 bases between. Here the CDR3 DNA reads TGTGCCAGCACTACCTACCCCCACAATGAGCAGTTCTTC. Protein: CASTTYPHNEQFF.

This clone is labeled as medium-sized (0.01 to 0.1%). V gene TRBV5-1 combines with J gene TRBJ2-5; no clear D gene. Germline V gives CDR1 SGHRS, CDR2 YFSETQ. The length of the CDR3 is 9 residues. Between the trimmed V and J ends, which lost 9 bases and 3 bases, there was a span of 3 bases. This chain's CDR3 is CATEETQYF. DNA of the CDR3: TGCGCCACCGAAGAGACCCAGTACTTC.

This clone has just one count. The V call is TRBV5-6, the J call TRBJ1-2; tentative D call: TRBD1 (5 bases). The V gene's germline CDR1 is SGHDT and CDR2 YYEEEE. The CDR3 is 14 amino acids. The V and J ends lost 0 bases and 8 bases respectively, with 14 bases between them. This CDR3 reads CASSLDGKGAGYTF. CDR3 sequence (DNA): TGTGCCAGCAGCTTGGACGGAAAAGGGGCAGGCTACACCTTC.

The rearrangement links TRBV7-9 to TRBJ2-3; 7 bases match TRBD2. Trimming at V came to 5 bases and at J to 2 bases, leaving 7 bases not matched to a gene. This CDR3 is 15 amino acids long. Germline CDR1 reads SEHNR; CDR2 reads FQNEAQ (reference sequence). CDR3 DNA: TGTGCCAGCAGCCCGGGGCTAGCGGACACAGATACGCAGTATTTT. Encoded protein: CASSPGLADTDTQYF.

The V call is TRBV11-2, the J call TRBJ2-6, with 8 bases identical to TRBD1. The CDR3 loop spans 18 amino acids. The V and J ends lost 3 bases and 0 bases, in that order; junction bases with no gene match: 7. Germline CDR1 and CDR2: SGHAT and FQNNGV. CDR3 region: CASSFVTGVVSGANVLTF. CDR3 sequence (DNA): TGTGCCAGCAGCTTTGTGACAGGGGTAGTCTCTGGGGCCAACGTCCTGACTTTC.

The chain carries TRBV19 and TRBJ2-3; D possibly corresponds to TRBD2 (5 bases). The CDR3 consists of 15 residues. The V end was cut by 1 base, the J end by 6 bases, with 14 bases between. Per the germline V gene, CDR1 is LNHDA and CDR2 is SQIVND (reference sequence). Here the CDR3 DNA reads TGTGCCAGTAGTATAGGGCGAGGACTCGGCGATACGCAGTATTTT. Translated, it gives CASSIGRGLGDTQYF.

The genes are TRBV18 and TRBJ1-1; 7 bases map to TRBD1. V gave up 0 bases and J gave up 5 bases; unmatched junction bases: 6. The germline gives CDR1 KGHSH, CDR2 LQKENI. This CDR3 region has 15 residues. CDR3 in DNA: TGTGCCAGCTCACCACCACTGACAGGGTCGACTGAAGCTTTCTTT. This gives the protein CASSPPLTGSTEAFF.

The chain is built from TRBV5-1 and TRBJ2-7; the D gene could be TRBD1 or TRBD2 (7 bases each). The CDR3 extends over 15 amino acids. V lost 0 bases, J lost 7 bases, and 17 bases lay in between. Germline assignment: CDR1 SGHRS and CDR2 YFSETQ. The CDR3 loop is CASSLVGGRGGEQYF. The CDR3 DNA reads TGCGCCAGCAGCTTGGTCGGCGGCAGGGGGGGTGAGCAGTACTTC. The full variable domain, its missing parts supplied by reference TRBV5-1 and TRBJ2-7, is KAGVTQTPRYLIKTRGQQVTLSCSPISGHRSVSWYQQTPGQGLQFLFEYFSETQRNKGNFPGRFSGRQFSNSRSEMNVSTLELGDSALYLCASSLVGGRGGEQYFGPGTRLTVT.

Concerning this clone itself: Within the sample, other DNA sequences also encode this same CDR3. This chain connects TRBV9 to TRBJ2-2; tentative D call: TRBD1 (5 bases). Germline V gives CDR1 SGDLS, CDR2 YYNGEE. The CDR3 consists of 14 residues. V was shortened by 8 bases and J by 4 bases, with 15 bases between the two germline ends. DNA of the CDR3: TGTGCCAGTCGCCCAGGACACTCCACCGGGGAGCTGTTTTTT. Its protein is CASRPGHSTGELFF.

The rearrangement joins TRBV2 to TRBJ2-2; no reliable D call. Trimming shortened V by 4 bases and J by 4 bases, and 7 bases separated the two germline ends. CDR1 is SNHLY, CDR2 FYNNEI, per germline. CDR3 length: 13 amino acids. Written as DNA, the CDR3 is TGTGCCAGCAGTGCCACGGGCACCGGGGAGCTGTTTTTT. Encoded protein: CASSATGTGELFF.

As DNA, the CDR3 is TGTGCCAGCAGTCAGACAGGGACCCTTACTGAAGCTTTCTTT. This encodes CASSQTGTLTEAFF. The chain uses TRBV9 and TRBJ1-1; 7 bases map to TRBD1. The V gene's germline CDR1 is SGDLS and CDR2 YYNGEE. The CDR3 spans 14 residues. Losses at the gene ends were 5 bases for V and 5 bases for J; bases not matched to a gene: 9.

This clone has only one observation. The chain combines TRBV5-5 with TRBJ2-6; D is unresolved. Germline V gene data show CDR1 as SGHKS and CDR2 as YYEKEE (reference sequence). The ends were cut back, 2 bases at V and 1 base at J, with 13 bases in the middle. The CDR3 runs to 17 residues. CDR3 amino acids: CASSFLGQTSGANVLTF. The CDR3 DNA reads TGTGCCAGCAGCTTTTTGGGCCAAACTTCTGGGGCCAACGTCCTGACTTTC.

This clone was observed once. This sequence joins TRBV28 and TRBJ1-4; possibly TRBD1 for D (5 bases). Germline V gene lookup returns CDR1 MDHEN and CDR2 SYDVKM. The CDR3 sequence is 15 residues long. V was shortened by 8 bases and J by 8 bases, with 21 bases between the two germline ends. DNA of the CDR3: TGTGCCAGCTACTCTACTACGTCCGGGGGAGAAAAACTGTTTTTT. Translation: CASYSTTSGGEKLFF.

This chain uses TRBV5-4 with TRBJ2-3; a possible D gene is TRBD2 (6 bases). The CDR3 is 15 residues long. V lost 4 bases, J lost 3 bases, and 15 bases lay in between. Germline V gene sequence: CDR1 SGHNT, CDR2 YYREEE (reference sequence). The CDR3 DNA follows: TGTGCCAGCAGCAGGGGACTCCAAATGACAGATACGCAGTATTTT. Translation: CASSRGLQMTDTQYF. Filled out from reference TRBV5-4 and TRBJ2-3, the complete variable domain reads ETGVTQSPTHLIKTRGQQVTLRCSSQSGHNTVSWYQQALGQGPQFIFQYYREEENGRGNFPPRFSGLQFPNYSSELNVNALELDDSALYLCASSRGLQMTDTQYFGPGTRLTVL.